This T cell receptor (beta chain) is from a study of shared clonotypes between healthy human individuals. To note about this clone: The antigen is unknown.

Notes on the study in general: Estimated richness was generally greater in naive than memory subsets.

Repertoires were generated with immunoSEQ multiplex PCR, while TCRdb's copy carries only in-frame clones and drops some. The table has about 1.1 million clones, around three quarters seen once; the top ten hold roughly 0.65%. The sequence derives from a man aged 18 to 29 in good health. Some clones in this sample may be carry-over from other donors' samples. Sequencing used memory CD4+ T cells from PBMCs. The subset is: CD45RA-negative fraction.

The CDR3 spells CASSVDGTGEEKLFF. Written as DNA, the CDR3 is TGTGCCAGCAGCGTCGACGGGACAGGGGAGGAAAAACTGTTTTTT. The chain combines TRBV9 with TRBJ1-4, with 10 bases lining up with TRBD1. In germline, CDR1 is SGDLS, CDR2 YYNGEE. This CDR3 comprises 15 residues. V lost 2 bases to trimming and J lost 8 bases; unmatched junction nucleotides: 6.